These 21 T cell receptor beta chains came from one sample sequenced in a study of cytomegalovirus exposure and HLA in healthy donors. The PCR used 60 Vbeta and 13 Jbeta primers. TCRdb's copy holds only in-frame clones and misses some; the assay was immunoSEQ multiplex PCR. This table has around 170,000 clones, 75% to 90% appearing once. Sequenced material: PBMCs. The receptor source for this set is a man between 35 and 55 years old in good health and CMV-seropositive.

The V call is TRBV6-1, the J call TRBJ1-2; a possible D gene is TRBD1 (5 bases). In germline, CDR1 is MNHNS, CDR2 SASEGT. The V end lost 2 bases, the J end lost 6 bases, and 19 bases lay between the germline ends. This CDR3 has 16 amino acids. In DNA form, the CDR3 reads TGTGCCAGCAGTGAAAAAACAGGTCGCTGGTATGATGGCTACACCTTC. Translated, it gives CASSEKTGRWYDGYTF.

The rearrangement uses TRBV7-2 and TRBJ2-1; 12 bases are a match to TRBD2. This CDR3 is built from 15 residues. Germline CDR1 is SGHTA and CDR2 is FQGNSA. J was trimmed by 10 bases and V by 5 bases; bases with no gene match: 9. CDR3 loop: CASSPRLAGASEQFF. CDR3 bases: TGTGCCAGCAGCCCCCGACTAGCGGGGGCTTCCGAGCAGTTCTTC.

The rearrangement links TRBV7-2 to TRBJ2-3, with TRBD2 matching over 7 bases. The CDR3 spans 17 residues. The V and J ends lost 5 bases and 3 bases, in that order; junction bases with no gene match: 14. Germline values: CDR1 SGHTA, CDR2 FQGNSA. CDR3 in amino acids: CASSPLLTSKFTDTQYF. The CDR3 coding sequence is TGTGCCAGCAGCCCACTCTTGACTAGCAAGTTTACAGATACGCAGTATTTT.

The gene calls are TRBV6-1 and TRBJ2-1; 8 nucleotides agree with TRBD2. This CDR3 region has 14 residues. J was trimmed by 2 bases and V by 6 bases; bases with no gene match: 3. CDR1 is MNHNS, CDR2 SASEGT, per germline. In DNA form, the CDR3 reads TGTGCCAGCAGGGGAGCGGGGGCCTACAATGAGCAGTTCTTC. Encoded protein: CASRGAGAYNEQFF.

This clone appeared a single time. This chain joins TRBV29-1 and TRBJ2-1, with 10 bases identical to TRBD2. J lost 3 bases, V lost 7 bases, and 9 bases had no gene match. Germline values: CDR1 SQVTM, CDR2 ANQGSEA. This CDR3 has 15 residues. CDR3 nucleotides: TGCAGCGCCCGAAGCGGGGGGGATCTCTACAATGAGCAGTTCTTC. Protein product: CSARSGGDLYNEQFF.

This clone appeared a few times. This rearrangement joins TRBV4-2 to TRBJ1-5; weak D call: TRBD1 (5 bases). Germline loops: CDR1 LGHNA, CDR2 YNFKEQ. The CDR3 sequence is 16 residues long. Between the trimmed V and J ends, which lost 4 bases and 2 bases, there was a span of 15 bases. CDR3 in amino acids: CASSLEGGGGNQPQHF. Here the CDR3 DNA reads TGTGCCAGCAGCCTAGAGGGTGGAGGGGGCAATCAGCCCCAGCATTTT.

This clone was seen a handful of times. The CDR3 DNA is TGTGCCAGCAGACCCGGGACAGCCGGCACAGATACGCAGTATTTT. This translates into CASRPGTAGTDTQYF. The chain uses TRBV6-1 and TRBJ2-3; TRBD1 matches 7 bases. CDR3 size: 15 residues. The germline CDR1 and CDR2 sequences are MNHNS and SASEGT. With V trimmed by 6 bases and J by 1 base, 7 bases remained unmatched.

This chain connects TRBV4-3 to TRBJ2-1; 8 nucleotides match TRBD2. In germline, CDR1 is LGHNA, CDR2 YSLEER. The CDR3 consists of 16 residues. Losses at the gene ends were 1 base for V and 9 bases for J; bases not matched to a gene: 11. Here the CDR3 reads CASSQGVAGLGAEQFF. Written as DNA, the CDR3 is TGCGCCAGCAGCCAAGGCGTAGCGGGGCTAGGGGCTGAGCAGTTCTTC.

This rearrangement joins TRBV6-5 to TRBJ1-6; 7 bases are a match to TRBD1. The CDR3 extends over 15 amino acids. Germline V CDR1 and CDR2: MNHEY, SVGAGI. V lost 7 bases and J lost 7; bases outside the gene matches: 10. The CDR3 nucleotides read TGTGCCAGCACCCTTACAGGGGCTGGGAATTCACCCCTCCACTTT. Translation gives CASTLTGAGNSPLHF.

Written as DNA, the CDR3 is TGTGCCAGCAGCAAAAGCTCCGGGACAGGGGTTGGGGCGAACACTGAAGCTTTCTTT. Translation gives CASSKSSGTGVGANTEAFF. This sequence joins TRBV21-1 and TRBJ1-1; TRBD1, as called in the table, went unchecked against the DNA. TRBV21-1 is designated a pseudogene. This CDR3 is 19 amino acids long.

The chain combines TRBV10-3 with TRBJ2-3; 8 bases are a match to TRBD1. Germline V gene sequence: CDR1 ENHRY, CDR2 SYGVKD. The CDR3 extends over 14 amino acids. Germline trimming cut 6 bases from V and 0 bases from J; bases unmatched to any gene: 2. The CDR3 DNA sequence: TGTGCCATCAGGACAGGGGCCAGCACAGATACGCAGTATTTT. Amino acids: CAIRTGASTDTQYF.

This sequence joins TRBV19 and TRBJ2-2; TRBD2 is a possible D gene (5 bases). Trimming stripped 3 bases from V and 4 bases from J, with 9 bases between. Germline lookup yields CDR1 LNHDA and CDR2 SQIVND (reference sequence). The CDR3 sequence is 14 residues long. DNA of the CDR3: TGTGCCAGTAGTATCGGAGGACCCACCGGGGAGCTGTTTTTT. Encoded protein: CASSIGGPTGELFF.

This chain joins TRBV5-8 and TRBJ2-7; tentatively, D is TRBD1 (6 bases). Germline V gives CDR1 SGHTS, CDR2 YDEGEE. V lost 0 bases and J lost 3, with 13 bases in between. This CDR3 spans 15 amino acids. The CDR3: CASSLEQGMVYEQYF. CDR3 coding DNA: TGTGCCAGCAGCTTGGAACAGGGAATGGTCTACGAGCAGTACTTC.

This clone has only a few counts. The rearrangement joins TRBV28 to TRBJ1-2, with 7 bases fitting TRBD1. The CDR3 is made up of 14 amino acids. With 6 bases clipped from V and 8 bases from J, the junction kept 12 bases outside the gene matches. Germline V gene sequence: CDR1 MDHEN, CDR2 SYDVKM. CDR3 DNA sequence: TGTGCCAGCAGGCGGGACAGCCTCCCGCGGGGCTACACCTTC. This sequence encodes CASRRDSLPRGYTF.

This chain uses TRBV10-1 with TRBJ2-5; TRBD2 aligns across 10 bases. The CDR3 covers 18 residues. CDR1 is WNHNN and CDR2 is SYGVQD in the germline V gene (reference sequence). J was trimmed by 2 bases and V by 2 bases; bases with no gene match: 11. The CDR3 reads CASSEPPKLAGQQETQYF. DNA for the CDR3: TGCGCCAGCAGTGAGCCCCCCAAACTAGCGGGGCAACAAGAGACCCAGTACTTC.

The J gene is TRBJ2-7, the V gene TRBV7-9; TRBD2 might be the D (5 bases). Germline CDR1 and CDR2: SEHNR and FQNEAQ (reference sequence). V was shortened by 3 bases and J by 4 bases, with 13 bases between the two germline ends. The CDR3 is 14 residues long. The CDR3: CASSFEVGVYEQYF. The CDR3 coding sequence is TGTGCCAGCAGCTTTGAGGTCGGGGTTTACGAGCAGTACTTC.

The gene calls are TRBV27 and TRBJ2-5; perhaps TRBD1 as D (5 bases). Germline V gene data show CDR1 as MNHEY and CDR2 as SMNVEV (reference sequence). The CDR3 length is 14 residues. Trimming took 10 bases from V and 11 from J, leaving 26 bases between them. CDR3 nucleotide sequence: TGTGCCACCGCACAACAAAGACAGAGCCTACAGCAGTACTTC. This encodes CATAQQRQSLQQYF.

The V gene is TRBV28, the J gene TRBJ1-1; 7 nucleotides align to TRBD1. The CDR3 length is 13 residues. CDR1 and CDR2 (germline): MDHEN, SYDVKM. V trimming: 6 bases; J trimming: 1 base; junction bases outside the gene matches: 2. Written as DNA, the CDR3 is TGTGCCAGCAGAGAGGGGGCGAACACTGAAGCTTTCTTT. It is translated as CASREGANTEAFF.

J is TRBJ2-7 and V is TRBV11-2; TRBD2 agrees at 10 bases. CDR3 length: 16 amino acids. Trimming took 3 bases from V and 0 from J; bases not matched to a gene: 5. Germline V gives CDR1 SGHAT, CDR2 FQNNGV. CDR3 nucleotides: TGTGCCAGCAGCTTCGGGACTAGCGATATCTCCTACGAGCAGTACTTC. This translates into CASSFGTSDISYEQYF.

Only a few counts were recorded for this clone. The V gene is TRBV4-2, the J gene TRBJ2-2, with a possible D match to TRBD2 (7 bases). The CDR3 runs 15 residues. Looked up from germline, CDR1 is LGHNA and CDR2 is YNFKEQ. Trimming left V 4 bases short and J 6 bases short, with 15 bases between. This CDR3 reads CASSPSTGGPGELFF. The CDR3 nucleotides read TGTGCCAGCAGCCCCTCAACGGGGGGCCCCGGGGAGCTGTTTTTT.

The CDR3: CASSLAFFQADLSGANVLTF. CDR3 bases: TGTGCCAGCAGCTTGGCGTTCTTCCAGGCCGATCTCTCTGGGGCCAACGTCCTGACTTTC. The rearrangement uses TRBV5-4 and TRBJ2-6; D uncertain. Germline loops: CDR1 SGHNT, CDR2 YYREEE (reference sequence). V was shortened by 0 bases and J by 0 bases, with 19 bases between the two germline ends. The CDR3 sequence is 20 residues long.